This T cell receptor (beta chain) was found in a study of metastatic and nonmetastatic thyroid tumors. The study, taken as a whole, reports: Reports indicated that malignant thyroid tumors showed significantly higher TCR beta diversity than benign nodules did, in blood and tumor.

In the study's own analysis: A classifier for distant metastasis in papillary thyroid cancer was constructed using CDR3 differences observed across clinicopathological groups. TCRdb re-analyzed the PCR reads using MiXCR. TCRdb's processing, not the study's, gives the V and J calls here. The data show tens of thousands of clones, 12% seen once. The germline gives CDR1 SGHTA, CDR2 FQGNSA. This CDR3 is built from 12 residues. After removal of 5 bases from V and 6 bases from J, the junction contained 2 bases not matched to a gene. This clone turned up a few times. The antigen is undetermined. No treatment had been given to any patient before thyroid surgery.

This chain joins TRBV7-2 and TRBJ1-2; 8 bases are shared with TRBD1. The specimen was blood. The origin of this receptor is a male donor with papillary thyroid cancer or a benign thyroid nodule (not recorded which). Some clones in this sample may be carry-over from other donors' samples. The CDR3: CASSPDRDGYTF. The CDR3 region has the DNA TGTGCCAGCAGCCCGGACAGGGATGGCTACACCTTC.